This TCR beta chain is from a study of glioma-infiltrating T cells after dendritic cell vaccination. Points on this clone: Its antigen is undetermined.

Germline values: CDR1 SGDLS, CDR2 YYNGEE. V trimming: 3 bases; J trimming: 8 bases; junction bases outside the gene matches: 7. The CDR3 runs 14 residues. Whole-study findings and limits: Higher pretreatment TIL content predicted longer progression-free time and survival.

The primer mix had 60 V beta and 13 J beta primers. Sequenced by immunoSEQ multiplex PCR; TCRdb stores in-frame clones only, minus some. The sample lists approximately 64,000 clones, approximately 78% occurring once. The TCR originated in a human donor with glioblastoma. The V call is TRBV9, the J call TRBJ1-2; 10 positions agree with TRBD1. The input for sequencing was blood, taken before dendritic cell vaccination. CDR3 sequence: CASSALDRGGGYTF. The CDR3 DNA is TGTGCCAGCAGCGCCCTGGACAGGGGGGGCGGCTACACCTTC.